The clone carrying this T cell receptor beta chain was counted many times. TCRdb itself ran the RACE reads through MiXCR, one entry per CDR3 protein. The sample carries roughly 88,000 distinct CDR3 sequences, about 8.9% recorded once. Noted time point: pre-sensitization, week 0. Treatment meaning: therapeutic diphenylcyclopropenone sensitization with weekly scalp DPC. Extraction of total RNA was performed on unfractionated whole blood. The sample originates from a study of human T cells and chemical hapten exposure. Germline values: CDR1 SGHTS, CDR2 YDEGEE. This CDR3 contains 15 residues. The ends lost 2 bases at V and 2 bases at J; junction bases unmatched: 2.

The sequences come from whole blood, collected in connection with sensitization to the hapten diphenylcyclopropenone (DPC). The sequence was collected from a woman aged 35 to 49 with alopecia areata. Some clones in this sample may be carry-over from other donors' samples. This chain joins TRBV5-8 and TRBJ2-3, with 10 bases matching TRBD1. The CDR3 sequence: CASSFRQGATDTQYF. As DNA, the CDR3 is TGTGCCAGCAGCTTCCGACAGGGGGCCACAGATACGCAGTATTTT.